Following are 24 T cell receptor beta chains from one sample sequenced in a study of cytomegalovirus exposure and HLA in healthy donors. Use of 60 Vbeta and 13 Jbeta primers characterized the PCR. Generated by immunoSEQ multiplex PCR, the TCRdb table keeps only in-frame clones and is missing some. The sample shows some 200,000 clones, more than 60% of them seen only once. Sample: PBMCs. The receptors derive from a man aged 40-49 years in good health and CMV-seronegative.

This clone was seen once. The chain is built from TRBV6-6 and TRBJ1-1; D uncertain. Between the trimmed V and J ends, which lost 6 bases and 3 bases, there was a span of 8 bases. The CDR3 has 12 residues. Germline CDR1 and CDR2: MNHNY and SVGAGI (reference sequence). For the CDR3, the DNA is TGTGCCAGCAGGCGTTTGGACACTGAAGCTTTCTTT. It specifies CASRRLDTEAFF.

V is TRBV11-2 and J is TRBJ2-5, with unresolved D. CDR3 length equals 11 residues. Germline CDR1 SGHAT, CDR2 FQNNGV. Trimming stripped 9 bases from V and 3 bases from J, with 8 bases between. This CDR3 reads CASEDKETQYF. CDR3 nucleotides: TGTGCCAGTGAAGACAAAGAGACCCAGTACTTC.

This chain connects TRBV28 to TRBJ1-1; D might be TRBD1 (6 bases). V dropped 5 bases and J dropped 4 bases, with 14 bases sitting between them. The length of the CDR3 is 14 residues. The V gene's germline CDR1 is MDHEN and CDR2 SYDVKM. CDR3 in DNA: TGTGCCAGCAGTCCCGGGGGGCCAGGCACTGAAGCTTTCTTT. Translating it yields CASSPGGPGTEAFF.

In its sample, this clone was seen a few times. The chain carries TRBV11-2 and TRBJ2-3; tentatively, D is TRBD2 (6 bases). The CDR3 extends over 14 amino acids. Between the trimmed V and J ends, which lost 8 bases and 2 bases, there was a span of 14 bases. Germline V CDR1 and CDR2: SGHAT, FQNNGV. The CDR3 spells CASLPGVFTDTQYF. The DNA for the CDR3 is TGTGCCAGCCTCCCGGGAGTCTTCACAGATACGCAGTATTTT.

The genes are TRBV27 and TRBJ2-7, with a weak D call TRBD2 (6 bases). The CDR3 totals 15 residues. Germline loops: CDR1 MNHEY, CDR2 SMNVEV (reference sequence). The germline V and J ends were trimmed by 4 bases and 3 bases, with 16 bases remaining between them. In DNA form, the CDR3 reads TGTGCCAGCAGTTGGGGTAGCGGACCCAGCTACGAGCAGTACTTC. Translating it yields CASSWGSGPSYEQYF.

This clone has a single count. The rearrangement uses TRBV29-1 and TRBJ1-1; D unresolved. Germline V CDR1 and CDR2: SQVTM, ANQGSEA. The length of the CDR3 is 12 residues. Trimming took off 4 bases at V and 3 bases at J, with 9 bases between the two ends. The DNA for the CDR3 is TGCAGCGTTGCGGGTTACTACACTGAAGCTTTCTTT. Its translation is CSVAGYYTEAFF.

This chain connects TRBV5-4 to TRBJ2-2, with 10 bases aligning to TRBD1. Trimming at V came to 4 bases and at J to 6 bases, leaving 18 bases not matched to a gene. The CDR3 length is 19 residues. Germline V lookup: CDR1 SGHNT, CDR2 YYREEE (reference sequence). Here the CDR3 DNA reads TGTGCCAGCAGCCTCCTCCCCCTTCGGACAGGGGGGGTTCCCGGGGAGCTGTTTTTT. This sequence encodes CASSLLPLRTGGVPGELFF. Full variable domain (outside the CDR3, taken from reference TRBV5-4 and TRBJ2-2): ETGVTQSPTHLIKTRGQQVTLRCSSQSGHNTVSWYQQALGQGPQFIFQYYREEENGRGNFPPRFSGLQFPNYSSELNVNALELDDSALYLCASSLLPLRTGGVPGELFFGEGSRLTVL.

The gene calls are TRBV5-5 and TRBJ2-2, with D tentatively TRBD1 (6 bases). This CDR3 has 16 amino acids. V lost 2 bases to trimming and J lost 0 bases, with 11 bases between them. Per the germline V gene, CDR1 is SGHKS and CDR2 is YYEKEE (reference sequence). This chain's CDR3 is CASSFRTVTNTGELFF. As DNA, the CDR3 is TGTGCCAGCAGCTTTAGGACAGTAACGAACACCGGGGAGCTGTTTTTT.

Here the CDR3 reads CASSQDLAGRIDEQFF. The CDR3 nucleotides read TGTGCCAGCAGCCAAGATCTGGCAGGCCGAATCGATGAGCAGTTCTTC. V is TRBV4-2 and J is TRBJ2-1; no firm D call. Germline-derived CDR1 and CDR2 are LGHNA and YNFKEQ. Trimming left V 0 bases short and J 8 bases short, with 17 bases between. This CDR3 is built from 16 residues.

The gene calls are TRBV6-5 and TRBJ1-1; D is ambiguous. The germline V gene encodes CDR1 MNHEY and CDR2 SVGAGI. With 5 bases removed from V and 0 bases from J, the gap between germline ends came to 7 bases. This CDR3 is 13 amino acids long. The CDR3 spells CASSPSVNTEAFF. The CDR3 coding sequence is TGTGCCAGCAGTCCCAGTGTGAACACTGAAGCTTTCTTT.

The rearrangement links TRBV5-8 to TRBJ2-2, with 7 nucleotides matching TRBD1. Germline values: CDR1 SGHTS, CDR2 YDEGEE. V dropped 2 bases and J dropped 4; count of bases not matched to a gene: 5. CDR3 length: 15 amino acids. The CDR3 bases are TGTGCCAGCAGCTTCCACAGGGGCGGCACCGGGGAGCTGTTTTTT. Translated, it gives CASSFHRGGTGELFF.

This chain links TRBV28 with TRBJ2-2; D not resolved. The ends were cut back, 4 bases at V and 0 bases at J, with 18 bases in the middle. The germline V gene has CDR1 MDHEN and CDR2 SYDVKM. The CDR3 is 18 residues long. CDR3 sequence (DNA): TGTGCCAGCAGTTATCCCCCCGCCGGCAGGACGAACACCGGGGAGCTGTTTTTT. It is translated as CASSYPPAGRTNTGELFF.

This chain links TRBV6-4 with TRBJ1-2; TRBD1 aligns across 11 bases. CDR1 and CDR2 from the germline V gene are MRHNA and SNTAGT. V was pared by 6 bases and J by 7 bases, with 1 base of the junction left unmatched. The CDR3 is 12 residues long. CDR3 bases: TGTGCCAGCAGCGGGACAGGGGGTGGCTACACCTTC. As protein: CASSGTGGGYTF.

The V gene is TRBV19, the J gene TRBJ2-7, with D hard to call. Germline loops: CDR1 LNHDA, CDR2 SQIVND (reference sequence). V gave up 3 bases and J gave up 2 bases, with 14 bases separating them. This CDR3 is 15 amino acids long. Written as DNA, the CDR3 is TGTGCCAGTAGTATCAGAGCAAGCCAGGCCTACGAGCAGTACTTC. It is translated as CASSIRASQAYEQYF.

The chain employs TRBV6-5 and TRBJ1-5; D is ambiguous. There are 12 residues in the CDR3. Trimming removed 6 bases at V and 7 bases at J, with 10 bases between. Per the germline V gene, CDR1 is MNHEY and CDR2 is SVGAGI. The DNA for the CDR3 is TGTGCCAGCAGAACGGTCAAACAGCCCCAGCATTTT. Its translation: CASRTVKQPQHF.

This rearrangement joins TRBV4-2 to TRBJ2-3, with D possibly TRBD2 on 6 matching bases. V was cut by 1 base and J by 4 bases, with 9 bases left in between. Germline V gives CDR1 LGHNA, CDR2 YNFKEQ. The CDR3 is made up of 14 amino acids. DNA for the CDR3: TGTGCCAGCAGCCAAGGACGGGAGCCAGATACGCAGTATTTT. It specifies CASSQGREPDTQYF.

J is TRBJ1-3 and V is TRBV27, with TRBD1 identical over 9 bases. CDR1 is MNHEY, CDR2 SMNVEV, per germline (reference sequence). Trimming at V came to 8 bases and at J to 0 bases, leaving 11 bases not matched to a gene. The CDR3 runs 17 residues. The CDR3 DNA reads TGTGCCAGCTCAGTTTCCGGGACAGGGATCTCTGGAAACACCATATATTTT. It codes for CASSVSGTGISGNTIYF.

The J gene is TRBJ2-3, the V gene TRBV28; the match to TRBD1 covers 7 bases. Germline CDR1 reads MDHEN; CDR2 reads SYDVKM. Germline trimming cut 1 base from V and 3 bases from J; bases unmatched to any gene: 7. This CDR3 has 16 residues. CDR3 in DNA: TGTGCCAGCAGTTTATCCAGGGGGATCGGGACAGATACGCAGTATTTT. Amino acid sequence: CASSLSRGIGTDTQYF.

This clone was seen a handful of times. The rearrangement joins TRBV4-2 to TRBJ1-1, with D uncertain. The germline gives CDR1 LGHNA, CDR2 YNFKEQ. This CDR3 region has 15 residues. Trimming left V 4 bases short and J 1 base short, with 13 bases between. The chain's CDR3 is CASSPLEGENTEAFF. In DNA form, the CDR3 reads TGTGCCAGCAGCCCTCTCGAGGGCGAGAACACTGAAGCTTTCTTT.

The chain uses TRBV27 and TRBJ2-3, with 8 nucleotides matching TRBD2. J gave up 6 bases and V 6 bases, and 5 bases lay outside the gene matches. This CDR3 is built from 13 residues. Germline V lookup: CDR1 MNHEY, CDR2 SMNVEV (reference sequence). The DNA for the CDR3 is TGTGCCAGCAGACTCGGGGGGGTGGATACGCAGTATTTT. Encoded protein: CASRLGGVDTQYF.

CDR3 nucleotide sequence: TGTGCCAGCAGCCTGGGACTAGCGGGGGGACTCACAGATACGCAGTATTTT. Its protein is CASSLGLAGGLTDTQYF. This rearrangement joins TRBV7-9 to TRBJ2-3; TRBD2 aligns across 15 bases. Per the germline V gene, CDR1 is SEHNR and CDR2 is FQNEAQ (reference sequence). Trimming at V came to 5 bases and at J to 2 bases, leaving 5 bases not matched to a gene. The CDR3 loop spans 17 amino acids. The variable domain in full, completed from reference TRBV7-9 and TRBJ2-3, reads DTGVSQNPRHKITKRGQNVTFRCDPISEHNRLYWYRQTLGQGPEFLTYFQNEAQLEKSRLLSDRFSAERPKGSFSTLEIQRTEQGDSAMYLCASSLGLAGGLTDTQYFGPGTRLTVL.

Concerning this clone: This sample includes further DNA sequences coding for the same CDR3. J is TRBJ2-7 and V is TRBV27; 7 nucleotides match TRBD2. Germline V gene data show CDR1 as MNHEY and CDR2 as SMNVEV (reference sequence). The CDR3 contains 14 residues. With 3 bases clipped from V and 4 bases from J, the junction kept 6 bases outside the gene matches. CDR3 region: CASSFGGSSYEQYF. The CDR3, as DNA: TGTGCCAGCAGTTTTGGCGGGAGTAGTTACGAGCAGTACTTC.

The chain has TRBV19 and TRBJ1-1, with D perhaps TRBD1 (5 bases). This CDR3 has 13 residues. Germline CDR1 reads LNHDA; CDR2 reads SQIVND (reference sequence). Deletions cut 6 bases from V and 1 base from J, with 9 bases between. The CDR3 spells CASSEGANTEAFF. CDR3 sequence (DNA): TGTGCCAGTAGCGAAGGGGCGAACACTGAAGCTTTCTTT.

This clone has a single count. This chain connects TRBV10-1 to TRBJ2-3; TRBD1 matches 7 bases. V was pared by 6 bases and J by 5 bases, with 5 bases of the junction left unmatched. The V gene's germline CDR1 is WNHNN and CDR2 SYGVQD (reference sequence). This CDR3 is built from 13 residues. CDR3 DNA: TGCGCCAGCAGGGCGACAGGGCGAGATACGCAGTATTTT. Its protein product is CASRATGRDTQYF.